What follows are 24 T cell receptor beta chains derived from one specimen sequenced in a study of blood T cells in healthy people across ages (dated by TCRdb to 2015 to 2017). The library was generated by 5' RACE. TCRdb records Illumina HiSeq 2500 as the sequencer. A second roughly 6 to 12 cycle PCR used a sample-barcoded 5' primer and a J-beta primer mix. The public sequencing data were trimmed at Q25 with fastp and processed into clonotypes with MiXCR by TCRdb, which kept only in-frame beta chains. CDR3 protein sequences are deduplicated, and each keeps its most common genes and DNA. The sample has some 790,000 distinct CDR3 sequences on record, under 30% of them singletons. Around 16% of the sample is taken by the ten largest. The sequencing input was blood. The source is an elderly woman in good health.

A remark on this clonotype: This may be a read error: a much more frequent sequence differs by one nucleotide. The chain has TRBV5-5 and TRBJ1-5; D is unclear. The CDR3 is 15 amino acids. Germline assignment: CDR1 SGHKS and CDR2 YYEKEE (reference sequence). The CDR3 loop reads CVSSLDRNSNQPQHF. The CDR3 DNA is TGTGTCAGCAGCCTCGATCGGAATAGCAATCAGCCCCAGCATTTT.

For this clonotype: This clone may be a read error of a much larger clone one base away. For the CDR3, the DNA is TGTGCCAGCAGCTTCTTTCCGGGGGCGGAGACCCAGTACTTC. It yields the protein CASSFFPGAETQYF. The V and J genes are TRBV5-6 and TRBJ2-5; D is tentatively TRBD1 or TRBD2 (6 bases each). With 2 bases removed from V and 5 bases from J, the gap between germline ends came to 13 bases. Germline V gene sequence: CDR1 SGHDT, CDR2 YYEEEE. CDR3 length equals 14 residues.

In its sample, this clonotype was seen a few times. One junction end disagrees with the germline gene, perhaps due to a read error. The chain joins TRBV5-1 to TRBJ2-1, with TRBD2 matching 11 bases. The CDR3 has 15 residues. Germline V gene data show CDR1 as SGHRS and CDR2 as YFSETQ. CDR3 in DNA: TGCGCCAGCAGCACCGGGACTAGCGGTTACAATGAGCGGTTCTTC. Protein: CASSTGTSGYNERFF. Combining the CDR3 with reference TRBV5-1 and TRBJ2-1 gives the whole variable domain KAGVTQTPRYLIKTRGQQVTLSCSPISGHRSVSWYQQTPGQGLQFLFEYFSETQRNKGNFPGRFSGRQFSNSRSEMNVSTLELGDSALYLCASSTGTSGYNERFFGPGTRLTVL.

This clonotype showed up just once. This chain connects TRBV20-1 to TRBJ2-7, with D possibly being TRBD1 (5 bases). Germline lookup yields CDR1 DFQATT and CDR2 SNEGSKA (reference sequence). The CDR3 spans 12 residues. V dropped 6 bases and J dropped 5 bases, with 14 bases sitting between them. The CDR3 spells CSAVPGHNEQYF. In DNA, the CDR3 is TGCAGTGCCGTACCAGGACACAACGAGCAGTACTTC.

This clonotype appeared a few times. V is TRBV19 and J is TRBJ2-6, with D perhaps matching TRBD1 (6 bases). Deletions cut 6 bases from V and 1 base from J, with 13 bases between. The germline CDR1 and CDR2 sequences are LNHDA and SQIVND (reference sequence). The CDR3 spans 16 residues. The CDR3 nucleotides are TGTGCCAGTAGGAGTCCGGGACAATCTGGGGCCAACGTCCTGACTTTC. Its protein is CASRSPGQSGANVLTF. The whole variable domain, remainder taken from reference TRBV19 and TRBJ2-6, is DGGITQSPKYLFRKEGQNVTLSCEQNLNHDAMYWYRQDPGQGLRLIYYSQIVNDFQKGDIAEGYSVSREKKESFPLTVTSAQKNPTAFYLCASRSPGQSGANVLTFGAGSRLTVL.

J is TRBJ2-7 and V is TRBV7-2; TRBD1 matches 8 bases. The germline gives CDR1 SGHTA, CDR2 FQGNSA. The CDR3 sequence is 15 residues long. The V gene end was trimmed by 5 bases and the J gene end by 5 bases; junction bases not matched to a gene: 11. The CDR3: CASSKTAGQGNEQYF. The CDR3 nucleotides read TGTGCCAGCAGCAAGACGGCTGGACAGGGTAACGAGCAGTACTTC.

The chain couples TRBV7-3 to TRBJ2-3; D is ambiguous. The germline V gene encodes CDR1 SGHTA and CDR2 FQGTGA. The CDR3 contains 13 residues. V was shortened by 1 base and J by 10 bases, with 12 bases between the two germline ends. The CDR3 region is CASSLISNGAQYF. The DNA for the CDR3 is TGTGCCAGCAGCTTAATATCAAATGGGGCGCAGTATTTT.

This clonotype came up many times. The CDR3 DNA follows: TGTGCCAGCAGCCTCCTTCACCTACAGGGGGATTCCTACGAGCAGTACTTC. This codes for CASSLLHLQGDSYEQYF. The chain employs TRBV6-2 or TRBV6-3 and TRBJ2-7; 8 bases fit TRBD1. Germline V gene lookup returns CDR1 MNHEY and CDR2 SVGEGT. V lost 6 bases to trimming and J lost 1 base; unmatched junction nucleotides: 14. The CDR3 runs to 17 residues.

This clonotype was observed at least ten times. The chain has TRBV10-1 and TRBJ2-5; 10 bases align to TRBD1. The CDR3 has 15 residues. After removal of 4 bases from V and 4 bases from J, the junction contained 6 bases not matched to a gene. Germline CDR1 is WNHNN and CDR2 is SYGVQD (reference sequence). CDR3 DNA sequence: TGCGCCAGCAGTGTTGGACAGGGGGTAGCAGAGACCCAGTACTTC. Protein product: CASSVGQGVAETQYF.

The chain recombines TRBV7-2 with TRBJ2-7, with 7 bases identical to TRBD1. The V segment lost 5 bases and the J segment 0 bases; nucleotides outside the gene matches: 7. Germline V gene lookup returns CDR1 SGHTA and CDR2 FQGNSA. CDR3 length: 15 amino acids. In DNA form, the CDR3 reads TGTGCCAGCAGCCCCCAGGGGGTTAACTCCTACGAGCAGTACTTC. It yields the protein CASSPQGVNSYEQYF. Using reference TRBV7-2 and TRBJ2-7 for the parts outside the CDR3, the full variable domain is GAGVSQSPSNKVTEKGKDVELRCDPISGHTALYWYRQSLGQGLEFLIYFQGNSAPDKSGLPSDRFSAERTGGSVSTLTIQRTQQEDSAVYLCASSPQGVNSYEQYFGPGTRLTVT.

This clonotype appeared many times. The chain joins TRBV20-1 to TRBJ2-3; perhaps TRBD2 as D (6 bases). This CDR3 region has 13 residues. Germline-derived CDR1 and CDR2 are DFQATT and SNEGSKA (reference sequence). Trimming cost V 2 bases and J 4 bases, with 10 bases left between them. CDR3 sequence reads: CSARRSGADTQYF. CDR3 nucleotide sequence: TGCAGTGCTAGAAGGTCGGGGGCAGATACGCAGTATTTT.

The table lists this clonotype with a few counts. An end of the junction does not agree with germline; a read error may underlie this. The chain links TRBV7-9 to TRBJ1-4, with D uncertain. The CDR3 runs 17 residues. Germline V gives CDR1 SEHNR, CDR2 FQNEAQ (reference sequence). This chain's CDR3 is CASSLAQGIGTNEKRFF. CDR3 nucleotide sequence: TGTGCCAGCAGCTTAGCTCAAGGGATTGGAACTAATGAAAAACGGTTTTTT.

A word on this clonotype: This sequence may be a read error, since a much larger clone differs from it by one base. V usage is TRBV4-3 and J usage is TRBJ1-6, with D possibly matching TRBD1 (5 bases). The CDR3 contains 15 residues. The germline V gene encodes CDR1 LGHNA and CDR2 YSLEER. CDR3 coding DNA: TGCGCCAGCAGCCAAACGCTCGGGGCTGGGTCACCCCCCCACTTT. This translates into CASSQTLGAGSPPHF.

This clonotype came up a few times. The gene calls are TRBV30 and TRBJ1-4; unclear D gene. The germline gives CDR1 GTSNPN, CDR2 SVGIG (reference sequence). Trimming shortened V by 4 bases and J by 5 bases, and 8 bases separated the two germline ends. This CDR3 comprises 12 residues. The chain's CDR3 is CAWTGPNEKLFF. CDR3 nucleotides: TGTGCCTGGACAGGACCAAATGAAAAACTGTTTTTT.

In its sample, this clonotype was seen a few times. The gene calls are TRBV5-1 and TRBJ1-5, with D possibly TRBD1 on 6 matching bases. The germline V gene encodes CDR1 SGHRS and CDR2 YFSETQ. Trimming took off 4 bases at V and 6 bases at J, with 14 bases between the two ends. The CDR3 covers 14 residues. The CDR3 is CASSATGPRQPQHF. The CDR3 DNA sequence: TGCGCCAGCAGCGCTACAGGGCCCCGTCAGCCCCAGCATTTT. Complete variable domain (other parts from reference TRBV5-1 and TRBJ1-5): KAGVTQTPRYLIKTRGQQVTLSCSPISGHRSVSWYQQTPGQGLQFLFEYFSETQRNKGNFPGRFSGRQFSNSRSEMNVSTLELGDSALYLCASSATGPRQPQHFGDGTRLSIL.

This clonotype has ten or more counts. The rearrangement links TRBV4-3 to TRBJ2-1; 8 nucleotides agree with TRBD2. Germline V gives CDR1 LGHNA, CDR2 YSLEER. This CDR3 contains 18 residues. The ends lost 0 bases at V and 7 bases at J; junction bases unmatched: 14. CDR3 protein: CASSQDTVAGGGSNEQFF. The CDR3 coding sequence is TGCGCCAGCAGCCAAGATACAGTCGCGGGCGGGGGGAGTAATGAGCAGTTCTTC.

This clonotype was detected many times. The rearrangement uses TRBV7-2 and TRBJ1-4; D gene ambiguous. The CDR3 covers 18 residues. Per germline, CDR1 SGHTA and CDR2 FQGNSA. V was cut by 5 bases and J by 3 bases, with 22 bases left in between. In DNA, the CDR3 is TGTGCCAGCAGCATCGGCCCCTACGGAGGGAGCTCTAATGAAAAACTGTTTTTT. Protein: CASSIGPYGGSSNEKLFF.

The gene calls are TRBV7-2 and TRBJ2-3, with 11 bases identical to TRBD1. Per germline, CDR1 SGHTA and CDR2 FQGNSA. The length of the CDR3 is 18 residues. V was pared by 4 bases and J by 5 bases, with 14 bases of the junction left unmatched. The CDR3 loop is CASSSPRTGGSLGDTQYF. Written as DNA, the CDR3 is TGTGCCAGCAGCTCTCCCAGGACAGGGGGCTCTCTCGGAGATACGCAGTATTTT.

This clonotype has at least ten counts. The V and J genes are TRBV5-1 and TRBJ1-2; possibly TRBD1 for D (6 bases). CDR1 SGHRS and CDR2 YFSETQ come from the germline V gene. Trimming took 4 bases from V and 0 from J, leaving 13 bases between them. The CDR3 totals 15 residues. As DNA, the CDR3 is TGCGCCAGCAGCCTATCGGGACAAGCTAACTATGGCTACACCTTC. Translated, it gives CASSLSGQANYGYTF.

In regard to this clonotype: A much larger clone lies a single base off, so this may be a read error. The genes are TRBV11-2 and TRBJ2-5, with unresolved D. CDR1 is SGHAT, CDR2 FQNNGV, per germline. This CDR3 is built from 16 residues. The V end lost 3 bases, the J end lost 1 base, and 15 bases lay between the germline ends. The CDR3 DNA reads as TGTGCCAGCAGCTTTCGGGCGCTTGGGCCCCAAGAGACCCAGTACTTC. Protein product: CASSFRALGPQETQYF.

Many counts were recorded for this clonotype. The chain has TRBV5-1 and TRBJ2-5, with 8 bases that match TRBD1. Germline-derived CDR1 and CDR2 are SGHRS and YFSETQ. The CDR3 totals 14 residues. Unmatched junction bases numbered 3, after V lost 1 base and J lost 4 bases. The CDR3 DNA sequence: TGCGCCAGCAGCTTGTATACAGGGGGAGAGACCCAGTACTTC. This codes for CASSLYTGGETQYF.

The rearrangement uses TRBV30 and TRBJ1-5; 7 bases agree with TRBD1. Germline-derived CDR1 and CDR2 are GTSNPN and SVGIG (reference sequence). V shed 1 base and J 0 bases; nucleotides not matched to a gene: 3. This CDR3 is 15 amino acids long. Written as DNA, the CDR3 is TGTGCCTGGAGTGGACAGGGCCATAGCAATCAGCCCCAGCATTTT. It codes for CAWSGQGHSNQPQHF.

This clonotype has ten or more counts. V is TRBV27 and J is TRBJ2-7, with D perhaps matching TRBD2 (6 bases). Trimming cost V 5 bases and J 6 bases, with 23 bases left between them. The CDR3 has 16 amino acids. CDR1 is MNHEY and CDR2 is SMNVEV in the germline V gene (reference sequence). The CDR3 loop reads CASSPHPGGSLSEQYF. DNA for the CDR3: TGTGCCAGCAGTCCACACCCAGGAGGGTCGTTGTCCGAGCAGTACTTC.

The table lists this clonotype with a few counts. A read error is possible here, since a much larger clone lies one base away. The gene calls are TRBV20-1 and TRBJ2-4; D not resolved. The DNA end is a closer match to TRBJ2-7, so the J assignment may be wrong. The CDR3 totals 11 residues. Germline V gene sequence: CDR1 DFQATT, CDR2 SNEGSKA (reference sequence). The CDR3: CRAPWLGEQYF. For the CDR3, the DNA is TGCAGGGCTCCCTGGTTGGGCGAGCAGTACTTC.